The clone carrying this T cell receptor beta chain was detected ten times or more. As yet, its antigen is unknown. The data are from a study of T cells in Graves' hyperthyroidism and ophthalmopathy. For the study at large: Peripheral blood was obtained at initial diagnosis, preceding any treatment. General study results and limits: Expanded thyroid clonotypes (above 0.001) were mostly also found in blood.

Uncontrolled infection, other autoimmune disease, pregnancy and lactation each barred patients from inclusion. The TCR beta CDR3 regions underwent amplification using RNA transcripts as the source. Primed by the HTBI set, a first-round RT-PCR was run on the TCR CDR3. One entry per CDR3 protein, called by TCRdb with MiXCR from the multiplex PCR reads. The sample lists around 340,000 distinct CDR3 sequences, around 18% occurring once. V dropped 3 bases and J dropped 1 base, with 12 bases sitting between them. Germline assignment: CDR1 LGHNA and CDR2 YNFKEQ. The CDR3 has 15 residues. This receptor was obtained from a woman between 40 and 55 years old with Graves' ophthalmopathy. The sequenced sample was blood. The rearrangement links TRBV4-2 to TRBJ1-1, with D tentatively TRBD1 (6 bases). The CDR3: CASSQLGGGNTEAFF. CDR3 sequence (DNA): TGTGCCAGCAGCCAGTTAGGGGGGGGGAACACTGAAGCTTTCTTT.